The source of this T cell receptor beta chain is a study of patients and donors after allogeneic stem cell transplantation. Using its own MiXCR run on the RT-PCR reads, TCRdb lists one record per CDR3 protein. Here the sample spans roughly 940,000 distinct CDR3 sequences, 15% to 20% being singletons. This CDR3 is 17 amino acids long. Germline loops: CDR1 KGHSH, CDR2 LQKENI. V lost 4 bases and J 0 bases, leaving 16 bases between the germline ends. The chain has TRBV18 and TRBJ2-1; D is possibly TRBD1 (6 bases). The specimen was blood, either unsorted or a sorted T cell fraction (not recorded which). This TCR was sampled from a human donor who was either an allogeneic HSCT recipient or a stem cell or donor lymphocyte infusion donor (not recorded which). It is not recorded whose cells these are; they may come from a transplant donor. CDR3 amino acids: CASSLYPRGSSYNEQFF. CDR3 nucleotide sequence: TGTGCCAGCTCACTATACCCTAGGGGGAGCTCCTACAATGAGCAGTTCTTC.